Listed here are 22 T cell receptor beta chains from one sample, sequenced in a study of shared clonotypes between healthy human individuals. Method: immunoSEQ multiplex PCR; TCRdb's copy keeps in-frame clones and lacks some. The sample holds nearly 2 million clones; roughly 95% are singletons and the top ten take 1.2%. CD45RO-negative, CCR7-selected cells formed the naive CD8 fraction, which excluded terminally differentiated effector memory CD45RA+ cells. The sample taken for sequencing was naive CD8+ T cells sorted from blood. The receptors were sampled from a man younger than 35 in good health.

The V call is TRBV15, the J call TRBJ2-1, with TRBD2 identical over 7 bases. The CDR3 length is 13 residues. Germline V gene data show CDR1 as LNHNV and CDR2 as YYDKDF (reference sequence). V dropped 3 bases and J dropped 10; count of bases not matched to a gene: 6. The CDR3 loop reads CATSSGLGEEQFF. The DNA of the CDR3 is TGTGCCACCAGCAGTGGACTAGGTGAGGAGCAGTTCTTC.

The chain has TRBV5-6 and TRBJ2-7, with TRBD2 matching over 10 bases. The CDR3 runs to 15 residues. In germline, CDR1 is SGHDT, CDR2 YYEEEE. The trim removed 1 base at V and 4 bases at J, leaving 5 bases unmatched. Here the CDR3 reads CASSLSSGGWYEQYF. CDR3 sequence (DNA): TGTGCCAGCAGCTTGAGTAGCGGGGGGTGGTACGAGCAGTACTTC.

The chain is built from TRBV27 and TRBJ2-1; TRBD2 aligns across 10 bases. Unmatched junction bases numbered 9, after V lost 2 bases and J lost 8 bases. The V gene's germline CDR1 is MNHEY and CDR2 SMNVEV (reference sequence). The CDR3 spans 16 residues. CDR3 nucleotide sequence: TGTGCCAGCAGTTTAATATTTACCGGGACTAGCGATGAGCAGTTCTTC. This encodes CASSLIFTGTSDEQFF.

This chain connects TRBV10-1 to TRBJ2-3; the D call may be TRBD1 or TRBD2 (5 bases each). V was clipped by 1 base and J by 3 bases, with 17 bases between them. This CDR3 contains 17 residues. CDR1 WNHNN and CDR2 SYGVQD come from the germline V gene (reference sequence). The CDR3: CASSEYPGPPRTDTQYF. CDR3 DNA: TGCGCCAGCAGTGAGTACCCGGGGCCTCCTCGGACAGATACGCAGTATTTT.

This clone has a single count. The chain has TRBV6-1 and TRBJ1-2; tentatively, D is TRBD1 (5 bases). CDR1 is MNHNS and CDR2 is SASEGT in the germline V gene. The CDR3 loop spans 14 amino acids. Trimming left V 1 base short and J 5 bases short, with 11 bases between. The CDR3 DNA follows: TGTGCCAGCAGTGAAGAGAAGGGGTGGTATGGCTACACCTTC. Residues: CASSEEKGWYGYTF.

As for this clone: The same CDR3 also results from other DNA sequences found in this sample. CDR3 in DNA: TGTGCCAGCAGTGAAGCGGGGGCAACCTACGAGCAGTACTTC. Its protein is CASSEAGATYEQYF. The V call is TRBV2, the J call TRBJ2-7; D may be TRBD1 (6 bases). The CDR3 is made up of 14 amino acids. Trimming pared 0 bases from V and 2 bases from J, leaving 8 bases between. Germline CDR1 SNHLY, CDR2 FYNNEI.

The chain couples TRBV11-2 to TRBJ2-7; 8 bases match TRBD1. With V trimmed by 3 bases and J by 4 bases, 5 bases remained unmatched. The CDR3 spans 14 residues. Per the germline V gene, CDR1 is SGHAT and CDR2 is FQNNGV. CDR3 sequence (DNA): TGTGCCAGCAGCTTGGACAGGGTAATATACGAGCAGTACTTC. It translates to CASSLDRVIYEQYF.

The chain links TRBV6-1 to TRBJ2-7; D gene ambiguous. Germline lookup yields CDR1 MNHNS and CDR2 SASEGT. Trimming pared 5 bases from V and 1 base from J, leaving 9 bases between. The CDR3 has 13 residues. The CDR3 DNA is TGTGCCAGCAGTTGGACGCCATCCTACGAGCAGTACTTC. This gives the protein CASSWTPSYEQYF.

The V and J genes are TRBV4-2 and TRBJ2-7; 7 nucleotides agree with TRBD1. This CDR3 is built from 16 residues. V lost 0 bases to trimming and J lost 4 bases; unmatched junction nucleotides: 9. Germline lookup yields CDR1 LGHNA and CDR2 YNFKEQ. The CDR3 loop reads CASSQDPATGTYEQYF. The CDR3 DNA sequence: TGTGCCAGCAGCCAAGATCCCGCGACAGGGACATACGAGCAGTACTTC.

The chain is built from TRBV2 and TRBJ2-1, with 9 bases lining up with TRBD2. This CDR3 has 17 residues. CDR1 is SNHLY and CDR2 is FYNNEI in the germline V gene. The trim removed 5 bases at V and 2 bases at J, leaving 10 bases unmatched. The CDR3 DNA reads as TGTGCCAGCAGTCCTTACTTTAGCGGGAGTACCTACAATGAGCAGTTCTTC. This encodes CASSPYFSGSTYNEQFF. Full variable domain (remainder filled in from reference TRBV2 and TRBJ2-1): EPEVTQTPSHQVTQMGQEVILRCVPISNHLYFYWYRQILGQKVEFLVSFYNNEISEKSEIFDDQFSVERPDGSNFTLKIRSTKLEDSAMYFCASSPYFSGSTYNEQFFGPGTRLTVL.

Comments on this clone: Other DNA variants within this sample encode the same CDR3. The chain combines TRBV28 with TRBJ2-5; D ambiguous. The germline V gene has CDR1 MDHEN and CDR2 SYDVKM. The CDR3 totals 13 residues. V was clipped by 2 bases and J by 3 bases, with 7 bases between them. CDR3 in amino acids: CASSLDREETQYF. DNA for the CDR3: TGTGCCAGCAGTTTAGATCGGGAAGAGACCCAGTACTTC.

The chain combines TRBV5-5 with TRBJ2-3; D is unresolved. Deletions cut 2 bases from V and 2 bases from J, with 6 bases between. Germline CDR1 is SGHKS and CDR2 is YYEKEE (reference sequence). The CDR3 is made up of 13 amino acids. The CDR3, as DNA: TGTGCCAGCAGCTTTGGCCACACAGATACGCAGTATTTT. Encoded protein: CASSFGHTDTQYF.

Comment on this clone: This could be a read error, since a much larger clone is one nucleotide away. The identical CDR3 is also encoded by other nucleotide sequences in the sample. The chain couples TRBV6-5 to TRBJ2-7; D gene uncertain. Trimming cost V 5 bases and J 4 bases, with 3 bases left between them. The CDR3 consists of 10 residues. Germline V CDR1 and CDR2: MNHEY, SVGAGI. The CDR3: CASSEYEQYF. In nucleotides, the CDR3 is TGTGCCAGCAGTGAATACGAGCAGTACTTC.

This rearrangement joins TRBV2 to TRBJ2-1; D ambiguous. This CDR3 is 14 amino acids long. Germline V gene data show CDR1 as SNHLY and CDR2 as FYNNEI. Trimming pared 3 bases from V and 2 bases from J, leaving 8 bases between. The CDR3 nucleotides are TGTGCCAGCAGTGATGAGACGACCTACAATGAGCAGTTCTTC. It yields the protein CASSDETTYNEQFF.

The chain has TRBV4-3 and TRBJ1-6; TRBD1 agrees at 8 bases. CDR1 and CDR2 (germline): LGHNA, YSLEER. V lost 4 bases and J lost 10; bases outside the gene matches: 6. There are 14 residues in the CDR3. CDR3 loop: CASSLDRGKSPLHF. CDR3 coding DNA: TGCGCCAGCAGCCTCGACAGGGGAAAATCACCCCTCCACTTT.

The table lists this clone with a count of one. In nucleotides, the CDR3 is TGTGCCAGCAGTTTTGGTGGGCCAAATCAGCCCCAGCATTTT. Translating it yields CASSFGGPNQPQHF. The rearrangement uses TRBV27 and TRBJ1-5; D ambiguous. V lost 3 bases to trimming and J lost 4 bases, with 10 bases between them. The CDR3 is 14 amino acids. Looked up from germline, CDR1 is MNHEY and CDR2 is SMNVEV (reference sequence).

CDR3 sequence: CASSQELETPYGYTF. DNA for the CDR3: TGTGCCAGCAGCCAAGAACTGGAAACCCCCTATGGCTACACCTTC. The V gene is TRBV4-2, the J gene TRBJ1-2; D uncertain. Trimming removed 0 bases at V and 4 bases at J, with 12 bases between. The CDR3 contains 15 residues. From germline, CDR1 is LGHNA and CDR2 YNFKEQ.

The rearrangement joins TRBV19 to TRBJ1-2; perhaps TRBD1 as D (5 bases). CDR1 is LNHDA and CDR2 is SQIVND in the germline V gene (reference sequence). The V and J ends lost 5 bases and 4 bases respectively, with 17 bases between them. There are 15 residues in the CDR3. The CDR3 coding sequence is TGTGCCAGTAGTCCGGAGACAGTTAGGGCCTATGGCTACACCTTC. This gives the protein CASSPETVRAYGYTF.

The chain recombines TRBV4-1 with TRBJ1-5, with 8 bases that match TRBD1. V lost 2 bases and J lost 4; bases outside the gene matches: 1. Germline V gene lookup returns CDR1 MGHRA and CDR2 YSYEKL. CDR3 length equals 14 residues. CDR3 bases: TGCGCCAGCAGCCAACGGACAGGGAATCAGCCCCAGCATTTT. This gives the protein CASSQRTGNQPQHF.

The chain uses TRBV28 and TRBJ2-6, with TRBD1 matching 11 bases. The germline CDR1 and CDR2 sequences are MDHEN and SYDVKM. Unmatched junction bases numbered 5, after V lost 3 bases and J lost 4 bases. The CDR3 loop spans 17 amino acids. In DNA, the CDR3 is TGTGCCAGCAGTTTTGGACAGGGGGCGATGGGGGCCAACGTCCTGACTTTC. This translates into CASSFGQGAMGANVLTF. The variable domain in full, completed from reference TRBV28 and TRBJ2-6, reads DVKVTQSSRYLVKRTGEKVFLECVQDMDHENMFWYRQDPGLGLRLIYFSYDVKMKEKGDIPEGYSVSREKKERFSLILESASTNQTSMYLCASSFGQGAMGANVLTFGAGSRLTVL.

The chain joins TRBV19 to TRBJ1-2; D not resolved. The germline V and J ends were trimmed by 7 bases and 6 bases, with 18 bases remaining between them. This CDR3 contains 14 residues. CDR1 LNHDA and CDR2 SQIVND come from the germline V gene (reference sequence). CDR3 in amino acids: CASKVSGGLNGYTF. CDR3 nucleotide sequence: TGTGCCAGTAAGGTCTCCGGAGGTTTGAATGGCTACACCTTC.

CDR3 loop: CASSESRLAYAEQFF. The DNA of the CDR3 is TGCGCCAGCAGTGAGTCCAGGCTAGCGTACGCTGAGCAGTTCTTC. The chain joins TRBV10-1 to TRBJ2-1, with D perhaps TRBD2 (6 bases). The V gene lost 0 bases and the J gene lost 9 bases, with 15 bases spanning the gap. The CDR3 consists of 15 residues. The germline V gene has CDR1 WNHNN and CDR2 SYGVQD (reference sequence).